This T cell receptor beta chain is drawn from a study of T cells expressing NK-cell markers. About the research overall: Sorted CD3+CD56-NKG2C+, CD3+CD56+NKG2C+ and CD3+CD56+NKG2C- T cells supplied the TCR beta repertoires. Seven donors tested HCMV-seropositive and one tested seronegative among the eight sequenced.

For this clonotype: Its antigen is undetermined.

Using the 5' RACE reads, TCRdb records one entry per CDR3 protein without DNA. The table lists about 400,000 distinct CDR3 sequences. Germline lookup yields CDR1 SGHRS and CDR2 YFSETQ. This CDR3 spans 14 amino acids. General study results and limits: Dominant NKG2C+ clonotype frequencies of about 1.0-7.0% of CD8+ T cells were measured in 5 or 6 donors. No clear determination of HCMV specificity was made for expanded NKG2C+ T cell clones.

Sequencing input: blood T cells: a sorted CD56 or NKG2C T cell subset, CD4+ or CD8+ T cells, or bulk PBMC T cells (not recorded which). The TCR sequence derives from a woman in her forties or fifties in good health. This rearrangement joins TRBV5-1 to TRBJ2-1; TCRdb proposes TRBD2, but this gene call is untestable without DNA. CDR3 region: CASSPIGRENEQFF.